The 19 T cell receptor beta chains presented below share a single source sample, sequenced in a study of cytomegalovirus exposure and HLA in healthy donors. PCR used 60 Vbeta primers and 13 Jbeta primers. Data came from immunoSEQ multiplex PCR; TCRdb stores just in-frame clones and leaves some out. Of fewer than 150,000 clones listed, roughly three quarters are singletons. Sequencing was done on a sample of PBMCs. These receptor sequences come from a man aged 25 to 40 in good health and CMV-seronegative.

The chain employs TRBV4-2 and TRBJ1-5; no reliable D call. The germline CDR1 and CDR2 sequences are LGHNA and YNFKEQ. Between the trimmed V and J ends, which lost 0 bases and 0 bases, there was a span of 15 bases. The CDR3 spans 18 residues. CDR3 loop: CASSQDPRGVNSNQPQHF. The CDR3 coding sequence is TGTGCCAGCAGCCAAGATCCCCGTGGAGTTAATAGCAATCAGCCCCAGCATTTT.

CDR3 sequence: CASTVSRGSTGELFF. CDR3 DNA: TGTGCCAGCACCGTGAGCAGGGGGAGCACCGGGGAGCTGTTTTTT. V usage is TRBV6-1 and J usage is TRBJ2-2; 7 bases agree with TRBD1. J lost 4 bases, V lost 7 bases, and 9 bases had no gene match. Germline V gene sequence: CDR1 MNHNS, CDR2 SASEGT. The CDR3 runs to 15 residues.

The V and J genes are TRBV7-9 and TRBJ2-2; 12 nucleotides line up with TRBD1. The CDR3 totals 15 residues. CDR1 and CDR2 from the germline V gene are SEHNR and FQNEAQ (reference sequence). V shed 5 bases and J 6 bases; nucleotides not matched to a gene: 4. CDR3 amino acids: CASSPGQGAPGELFF. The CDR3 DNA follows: TGTGCCAGCAGCCCGGGACAGGGGGCCCCCGGGGAGCTGTTTTTT.

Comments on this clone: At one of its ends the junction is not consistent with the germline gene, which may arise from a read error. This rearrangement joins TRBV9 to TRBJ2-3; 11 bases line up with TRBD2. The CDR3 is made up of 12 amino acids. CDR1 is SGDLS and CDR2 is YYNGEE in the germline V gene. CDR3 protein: CASSAGTSGQTF. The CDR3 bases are TGTGCCAGCAGCGCCGGGACTAGCGGCCAGACTTTT.

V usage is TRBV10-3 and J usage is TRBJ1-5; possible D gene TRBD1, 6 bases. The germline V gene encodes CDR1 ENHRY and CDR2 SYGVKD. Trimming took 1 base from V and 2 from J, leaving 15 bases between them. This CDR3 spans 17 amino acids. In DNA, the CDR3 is TGTGCCATCAGTGAGTTCGGCTCACAGGGAGGCAATCAGCCCCAGCATTTT. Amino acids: CAISEFGSQGGNQPQHF.

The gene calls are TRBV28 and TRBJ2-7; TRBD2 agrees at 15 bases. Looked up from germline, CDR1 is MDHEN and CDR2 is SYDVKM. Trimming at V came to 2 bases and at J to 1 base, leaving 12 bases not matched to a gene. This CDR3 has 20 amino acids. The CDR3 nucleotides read TGTGCCAGCAGTTTAGGGTTCGGACTAGCGGGAGGGGGGAAATCCTACGAGCAGTACTTC. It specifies CASSLGFGLAGGGKSYEQYF.

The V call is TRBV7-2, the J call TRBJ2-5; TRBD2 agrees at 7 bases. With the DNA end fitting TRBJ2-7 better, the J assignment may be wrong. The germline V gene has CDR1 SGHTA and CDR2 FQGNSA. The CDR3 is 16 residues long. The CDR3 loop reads CASTLWGGERTYEQYF. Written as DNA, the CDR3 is TGTGCCAGCACCCTCTGGGGGGGTGAGCGGACCTACGAGCAGTACTTC.

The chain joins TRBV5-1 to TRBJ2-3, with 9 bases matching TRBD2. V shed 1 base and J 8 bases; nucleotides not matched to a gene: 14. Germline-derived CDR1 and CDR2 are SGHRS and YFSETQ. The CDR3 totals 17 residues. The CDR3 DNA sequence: TGCGCCAGCAGCTTGACCCTGGGACTAGCCCAACTCGGTACGCAGTATTTT. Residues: CASSLTLGLAQLGTQYF.

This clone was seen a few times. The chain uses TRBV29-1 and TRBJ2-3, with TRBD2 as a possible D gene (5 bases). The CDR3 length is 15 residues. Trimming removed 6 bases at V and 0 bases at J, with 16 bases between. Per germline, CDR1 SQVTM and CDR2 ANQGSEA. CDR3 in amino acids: CSVHQQLDSTDTQYF. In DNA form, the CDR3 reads TGCAGCGTCCACCAGCAACTAGATAGCACAGATACGCAGTATTTT.

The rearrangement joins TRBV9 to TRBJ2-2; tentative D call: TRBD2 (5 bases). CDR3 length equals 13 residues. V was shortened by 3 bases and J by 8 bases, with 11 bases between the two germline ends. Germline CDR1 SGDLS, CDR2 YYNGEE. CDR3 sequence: CASSAASLGELFF. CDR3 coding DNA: TGTGCCAGCAGCGCCGCTAGCTTAGGGGAGCTGTTTTTT. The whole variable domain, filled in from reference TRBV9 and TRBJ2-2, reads DSGVTQTPKHLITATGQRVTLRCSPRSGDLSVYWYQQSLDQGLQFLIQYYNGEERAKGNILERFSAQQFPDLHSELNLSSLELGDSALYFCASSAASLGELFFGEGSRLTVL.

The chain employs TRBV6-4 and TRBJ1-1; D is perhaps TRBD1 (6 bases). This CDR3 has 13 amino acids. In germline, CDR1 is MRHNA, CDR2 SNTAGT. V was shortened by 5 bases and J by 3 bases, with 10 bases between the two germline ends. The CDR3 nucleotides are TGTGCCAGCAGTACCCACAGGGACACTGAAGCTTTCTTT. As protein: CASSTHRDTEAFF.

CDR3 in amino acids: CASSVSGRGDNEQFF. The CDR3 nucleotides are TGTGCCAGCAGCGTCAGCGGGAGGGGAGACAATGAGCAGTTCTTC. The rearrangement uses TRBV7-2 and TRBJ2-1, with 10 bases that match TRBD2. This CDR3 region has 15 residues. Germline CDR1 is SGHTA and CDR2 is FQGNSA. Germline trimming cut 5 bases from V and 5 bases from J; bases unmatched to any gene: 6.

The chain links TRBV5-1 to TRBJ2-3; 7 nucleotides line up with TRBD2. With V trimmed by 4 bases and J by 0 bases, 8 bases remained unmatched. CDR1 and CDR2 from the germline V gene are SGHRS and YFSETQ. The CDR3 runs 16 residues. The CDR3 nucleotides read TGCGCCAGCAGCACACCAGAGCGGGGTAGCACAGATACGCAGTATTTT. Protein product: CASSTPERGSTDTQYF. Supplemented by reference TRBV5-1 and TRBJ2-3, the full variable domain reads KAGVTQTPRYLIKTRGQQVTLSCSPISGHRSVSWYQQTPGQGLQFLFEYFSETQRNKGNFPGRFSGRQFSNSRSEMNVSTLELGDSALYLCASSTPERGSTDTQYFGPGTRLTVL.

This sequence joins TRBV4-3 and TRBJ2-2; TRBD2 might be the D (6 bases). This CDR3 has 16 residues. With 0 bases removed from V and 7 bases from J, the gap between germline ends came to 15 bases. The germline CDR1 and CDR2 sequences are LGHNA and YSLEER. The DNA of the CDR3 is TGCGCCAGCAGCCAAGAGGCGCGCGGGAATGTCGGGGAGCTGTTTTTT. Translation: CASSQEARGNVGELFF.

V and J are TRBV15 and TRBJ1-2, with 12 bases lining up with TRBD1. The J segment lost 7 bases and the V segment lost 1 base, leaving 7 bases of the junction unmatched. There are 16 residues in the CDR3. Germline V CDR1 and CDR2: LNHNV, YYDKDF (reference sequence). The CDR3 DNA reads TGTGCCACCAGCAGAGGGGACAGGGGGCTTTCAAGTGGCTACACCTTC. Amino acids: CATSRGDRGLSSGYTF.

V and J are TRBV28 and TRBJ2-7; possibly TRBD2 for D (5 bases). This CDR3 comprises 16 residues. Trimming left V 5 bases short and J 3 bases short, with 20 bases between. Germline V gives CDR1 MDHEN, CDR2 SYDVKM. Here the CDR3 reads CASSNPGGRPNYEQYF. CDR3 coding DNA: TGTGCCAGCAGTAACCCCGGAGGCAGACCTAACTACGAGCAGTACTTC.

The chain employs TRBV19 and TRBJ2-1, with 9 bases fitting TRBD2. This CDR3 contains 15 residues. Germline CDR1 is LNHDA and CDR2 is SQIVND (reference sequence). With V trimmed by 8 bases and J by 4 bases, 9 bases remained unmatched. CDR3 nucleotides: TGTGCCAGTTGGCCGGGACTAGCCCCTTACAATGAGCAGTTCTTC. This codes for CASWPGLAPYNEQFF.

In DNA, the CDR3 is TGTGCCAGCAGCATGCGCCCGGGACTAGCGGTAAACAATGAGCAGTTCTTC. Translating gives CASSMRPGLAVNNEQFF. V is TRBV7-2 and J is TRBJ2-1, with 11 bases aligning to TRBD2. The ends lost 5 bases at V and 5 bases at J; junction bases unmatched: 11. Germline CDR1 SGHTA, CDR2 FQGNSA. This CDR3 comprises 17 residues.

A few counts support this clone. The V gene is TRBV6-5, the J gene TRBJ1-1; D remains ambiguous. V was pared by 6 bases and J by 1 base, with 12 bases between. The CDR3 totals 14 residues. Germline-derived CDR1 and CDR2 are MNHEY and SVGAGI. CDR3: CASRTTGGNTEAFF. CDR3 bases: TGTGCCAGCAGAACAACCGGAGGGAACACTGAAGCTTTCTTT.